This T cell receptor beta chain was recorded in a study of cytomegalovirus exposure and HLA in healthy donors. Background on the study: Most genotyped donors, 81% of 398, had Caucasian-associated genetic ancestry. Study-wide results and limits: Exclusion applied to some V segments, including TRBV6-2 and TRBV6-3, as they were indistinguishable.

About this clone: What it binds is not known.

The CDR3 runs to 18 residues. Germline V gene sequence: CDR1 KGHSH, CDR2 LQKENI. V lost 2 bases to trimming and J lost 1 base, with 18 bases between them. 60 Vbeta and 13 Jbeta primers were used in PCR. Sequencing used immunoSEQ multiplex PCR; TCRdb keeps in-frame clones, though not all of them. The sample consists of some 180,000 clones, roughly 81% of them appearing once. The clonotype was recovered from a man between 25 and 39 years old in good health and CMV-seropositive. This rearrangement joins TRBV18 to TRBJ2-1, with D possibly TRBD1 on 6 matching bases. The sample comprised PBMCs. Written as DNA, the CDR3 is TGTGCCAGCTCACCATTGGACAGTCCTCTCCTATCCTACAATGAGCAGTTCTTC. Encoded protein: CASSPLDSPLLSYNEQFF. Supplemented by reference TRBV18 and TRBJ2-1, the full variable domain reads NAGVMQNPRHLVRRRGQEARLRCSPMKGHSHVYWYRQLPEEGLKFMVYLQKENIIDESGMPKERFSAEFPKEGPSILRIQQVVRGDSAAYFCASSPLDSPLLSYNEQFFGPGTRLTVL.